This TCR beta chain comes out of a study of Tregs in tolerant kidney transplant recipients. A remark on this clone: Its specificity is not known.

Sequencing used immunoSEQ multiplex PCR; TCRdb keeps in-frame clones, though not all of them. Of tens of thousands of clones listed, approximately 98% were seen once; the top ten hold 0.3% to 0.4%. Unstimulated regulatory T cells (CD4+CD25+CD127-), CD4+CD25- non-regulatory cells, CD4 and CD8 cells were FACS-sorted from thawed PBMCs. Regulatory T cells were sorted from thawed PBMCs rested overnight at 37°C with approximately 190 IU/ml IL-2. The CDR3 sequence is 15 residues long. The junction had 3 bases not matched to a gene; V was cut back by 4 bases and J by 0 bases. CDR1 is SGHTA and CDR2 is FQGTGA in the germline V gene. Points from the study as a whole: For some patients, primers changed over time, blocking nucleotide-level comparison. Biological reproducibility was not directly addressed in this study.

The chain carries TRBV7-3 and TRBJ1-3; TRBD1 aligns across 7 bases. Here the sequenced sample was Tregs from blood, taken before the transplant. This TCR came from a human donor who received a combined kidney and bone marrow transplant. The CDR3 DNA reads as TGTGCCAGCAGCTCATCAGGGGGCTCTGGAAACACCATATATTTT. Protein: CASSSSGGSGNTIYF.